These T cell receptor beta chains were read from a single sample in a study of blood T cell repertoires in COVID-19. Here immunoSEQ multiplex PCR was the method, and the copy in TCRdb shows in-frame clones only, minus some. The sample consists of approximately 220,000 clones, approximately 86% of them appearing once. The material sequenced was PBMCs or T cells enriched from blood (not recorded which). Receptor source: a woman in her 30s who had been exposed to COVID-19. CDR3s include the opening cysteine and the closing phenylalanine or tryptophan. The D gene is left open where the match is weak. Some rows have no size entry. The others give once, few or many, or a class for an expanded clone.

TRBJ2-7,.,14,TRBV6-5,once,CASSYYRDTYEQYF,TGTGCCAGCAGTTACTACAGGGACACCTACGAGCAGTACTTC
TRBJ2-6,TRBD1,18,TRBV4-2,once,CASSQGNDRAYGANVLTF,TGTGCCAGCAGCCAAGGAAATGACAGGGCGTATGGGGCCAACGTCCTGACTTTC
TRBJ2-1,TRBD1,17,TRBV5-4,.,CASSPGDRVRAYNEQFF,TGTGCCAGCAGCCCCGGGGACAGGGTGAGGGCCTACAATGAGCAGTTCTTC
TRBJ2-3,TRBD2,16,TRBV28,.,CASSPTGLVSTDTQYF,TGTGCCAGCAGCCCTACGGGACTAGTTAGCACAGATACGCAGTATTTT
TRBJ2-5,TRBD2,16,TRBV7-9,.,CASSLGFLAGEETQYF,TGTGCCAGCAGCTTAGGTTTTCTAGCGGGGGAGGAGACCCAGTACTTC
TRBJ1-2,.,13,TRBV3-1/TRBV3-2,.,CASSQAWTFGYTF,TGTGCCAGCAGCCAAGCCTGGACATTTGGCTACACCTTC
TRBJ1-5,.,13,TRBV30,.,CAWRAGWNQPQHF,TGTGCCTGGAGGGCAGGCTGGAATCAGCCCCAGCATTTT
TRBJ2-2,TRBD2,17,TRBV2,.,CASSGGLLAENTGELFF,TGTGCCAGCAGTGGCGGGTTGCTAGCGGAAAACACCGGGGAGCTGTTTTTT
TRBJ1-6,.,15,TRBV18,.,CASSPLRSGDSPLHF,TGTGCCAGCTCACCCCTCAGATCGGGGGATTCACCCCTCCACTTT
TRBJ2-2,TRBD1,16,TRBV19,.,CASSNRGPPNTGELFF,TGTGCCAGTAGTAACAGGGGGCCCCCGAACACCGGGGAGCTGTTTTTT
TRBJ1-5,.,13,TRBV30,.,CAWSPMGGQPQHF,TGTGCCTGGAGCCCTATGGGGGGTCAGCCCCAGCATTTT
TRBJ1-5,TRBD1,15,TRBV30,.,CAWSRGGGGNQPQHF,TGTGCCTGGAGTCGAGGGGGCGGCGGCAATCAGCCCCAGCATTTT
TRBJ1-1,.,13,TRBV27,.,CASSLRPGTEAFF,TGTGCCAGCAGTTTACGTCCGGGGACTGAAGCTTTCTTT
TRBJ2-1,TRBD1,16,TRBV27,.,CASSVAGTASYNEQFF,TGTGCCAGCAGTGTGGCCGGGACAGCCTCCTACAATGAGCAGTTCTTC
TRBJ1-2,TRBD1,15,TRBV4-1,.,CASSQVQTGGDGYTF,TGCGCCAGCAGCCAAGTCCAGACAGGGGGCGATGGCTACACCTTC
TRBJ1-4,.,16,TRBV5-1,.,CASSLTTDRLGEKLFF,TGCGCCAGCAGCCTCACGACCGACAGGTTGGGTGAAAAACTGTTTTTT
TRBJ1-2,TRBD1,15,TRBV7-2,.,CASSLASRGLGGYTF,TGTGCCAGCAGCTTAGCGTCCAGGGGGCTTGGTGGCTACACCTTC
TRBJ1-5,TRBD1,12,TRBV10-3,few,CATGDRVQPQHF,TGTGCCACAGGGGACAGGGTTCAGCCCCAGCATTTT
TRBJ1-1,TRBD1,13,TRBV30,.,CAGRQGGNTEAFF,TGTGCCGGACGACAGGGGGGGAACACTGAAGCTTTCTTT
TRBJ1-2,.,14,TRBV19,.,CASTLGAVGFGYTF,TGTGCCAGTACCCTAGGGGCGGTGGGATTCGGCTACACCTTC